The clone carrying this T cell receptor (beta chain) appeared many times. The sample is drawn from a study of T cell repertoires in cytomegalovirus infection. The length of the CDR3 is 12 residues. Germline-derived CDR1 and CDR2 are SQVTM and ANQGSEA. Trimming shortened V by 0 bases and J by 6 bases, and 9 bases separated the two germline ends. TCRdb reprocessed the reads with MiXCR, giving one entry per CDR3 protein. The data show 560,000 or so distinct CDR3 sequences, with approximately 17% seen just once and about 24% held by the top ten. What was sequenced was CD8+ T cells from PBMCs. The sequence came from a human donor in good health (CMV status not recorded). Some clones in this sample may be carry-over from other donors' samples. The J gene is TRBJ2-7, the V gene TRBV29-1; D not resolved. In DNA, the CDR3 is TGCAGCGTTGAAGATCCCGAGGCCGAGCAGTACTTC. It yields the protein CSVEDPEAEQYF.